This T cell receptor beta chain derives from a study of neurological immune-mediated disorders. The ends were cut back, 0 bases at V and 4 bases at J, with 19 bases in the middle. This CDR3 has 18 amino acids. This clonotype was seen repeatedly, ten times or more. The antigen is undetermined. Whole-study results and caveats: When repertoires were grouped phylogenetically, those of 18 of 34 multiple sclerosis patients fell into one related-CDR3 cluster, a possible signature. HTLV-1-associated myelopathy led in TCR clonal expansion, while multiple sclerosis ranked lowest, below healthy controls.

The cDNA was synthesized by 5'RACE incorporating 10-nucleotide random UMIs. Over 200 million TCR-beta sequences, together covering 15-18 subjects, were produced by every individual sequencing run that was carried out. One entry per CDR3 protein results from TCRdb running MiXCR on the 5' RACE reads. The table lists approximately 59,000 distinct CDR3 sequences, around 5% of them singletons. The clonotype originates from a human donor with multiple sclerosis. The donor label of this sample is uncertain. The rearrangement uses TRBV12-3 or TRBV12-4 and TRBJ1-5, with D possibly matching TRBD1 (5 bases). Sequencing was performed on PBMCs. DNA of the CDR3: TGTGCCAGCAGTTTAGCGCTAACTGGGACGGGCCTGAATCAGCCCCAGCATTTT. This gives the protein CASSLALTGTGLNQPQHF.